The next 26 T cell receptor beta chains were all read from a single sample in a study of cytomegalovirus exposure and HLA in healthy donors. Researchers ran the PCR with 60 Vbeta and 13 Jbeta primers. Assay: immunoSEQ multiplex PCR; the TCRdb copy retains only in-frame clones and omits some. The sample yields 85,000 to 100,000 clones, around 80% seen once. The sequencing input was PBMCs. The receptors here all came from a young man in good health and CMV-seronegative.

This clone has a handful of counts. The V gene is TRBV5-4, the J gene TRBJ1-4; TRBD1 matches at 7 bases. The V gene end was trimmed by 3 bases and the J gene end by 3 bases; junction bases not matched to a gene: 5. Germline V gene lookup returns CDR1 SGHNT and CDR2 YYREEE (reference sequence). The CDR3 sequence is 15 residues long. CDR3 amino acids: CASSSTTGPNEKLFF. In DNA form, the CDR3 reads TGTGCCAGCAGCTCGACGACAGGGCCTAATGAAAAACTGTTTTTT.

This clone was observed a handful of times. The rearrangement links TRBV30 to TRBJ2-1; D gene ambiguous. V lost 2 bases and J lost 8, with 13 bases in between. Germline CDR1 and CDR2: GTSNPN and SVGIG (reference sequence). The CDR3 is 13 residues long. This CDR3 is CAWSFGSKDEQFF. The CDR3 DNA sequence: TGTGCCTGGAGTTTTGGTAGCAAAGATGAGCAGTTCTTC.

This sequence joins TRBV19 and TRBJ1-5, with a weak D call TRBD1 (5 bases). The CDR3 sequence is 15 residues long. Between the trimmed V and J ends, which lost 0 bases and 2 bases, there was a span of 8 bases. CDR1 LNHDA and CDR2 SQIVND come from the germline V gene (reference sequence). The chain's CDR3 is CASSIDGGGNQPQHF. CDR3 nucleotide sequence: TGTGCCAGTAGTATAGACGGGGGAGGCAATCAGCCCCAGCATTTT. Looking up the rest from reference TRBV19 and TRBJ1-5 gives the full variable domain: DGGITQSPKYLFRKEGQNVTLSCEQNLNHDAMYWYRQDPGQGLRLIYYSQIVNDFQKGDIAEGYSVSREKKESFPLTVTSAQKNPTAFYLCASSIDGGGNQPQHFGDGTRLSIL.

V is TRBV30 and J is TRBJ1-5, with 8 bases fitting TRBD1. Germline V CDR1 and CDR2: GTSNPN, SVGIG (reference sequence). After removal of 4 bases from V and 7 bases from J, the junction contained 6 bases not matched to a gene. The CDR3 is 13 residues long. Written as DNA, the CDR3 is TGTGCCTGGACCAAGGACAGGGCCCAGCCCCAGCATTTT. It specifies CAWTKDRAQPQHF.

CDR3 sequence (DNA): TGTGCCAGCAGTTTAAGTACAGGGGTTCAGCCCCAGCATTTT. Translation: CASSLSTGVQPQHF. This chain links TRBV28 with TRBJ1-5; TRBD1 matches at 7 bases. V gave up 2 bases and J gave up 6 bases; unmatched junction bases: 4. The CDR3 has 14 amino acids. Germline V gives CDR1 MDHEN, CDR2 SYDVKM.

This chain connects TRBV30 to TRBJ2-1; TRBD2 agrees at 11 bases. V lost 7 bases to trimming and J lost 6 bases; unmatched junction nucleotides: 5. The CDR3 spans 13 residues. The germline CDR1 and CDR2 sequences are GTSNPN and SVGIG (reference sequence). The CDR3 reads CAFRLAGFNEQFF. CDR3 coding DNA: TGTGCCTTCCGACTAGCGGGATTCAATGAGCAGTTCTTC.

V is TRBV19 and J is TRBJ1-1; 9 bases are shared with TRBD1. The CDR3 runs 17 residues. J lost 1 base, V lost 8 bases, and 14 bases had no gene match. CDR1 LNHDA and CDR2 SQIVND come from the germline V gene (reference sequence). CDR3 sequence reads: CASHRDREGIRNTEAFF. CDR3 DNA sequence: TGTGCCAGTCACCGGGACAGGGAGGGTATTAGGAACACTGAAGCTTTCTTT.

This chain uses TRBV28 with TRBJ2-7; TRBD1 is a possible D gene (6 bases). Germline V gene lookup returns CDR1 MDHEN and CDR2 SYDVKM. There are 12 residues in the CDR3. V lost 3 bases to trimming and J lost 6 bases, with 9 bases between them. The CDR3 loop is CASSLYRVEQYF. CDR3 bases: TGTGCCAGCAGTTTGTACAGGGTCGAGCAGTACTTC.

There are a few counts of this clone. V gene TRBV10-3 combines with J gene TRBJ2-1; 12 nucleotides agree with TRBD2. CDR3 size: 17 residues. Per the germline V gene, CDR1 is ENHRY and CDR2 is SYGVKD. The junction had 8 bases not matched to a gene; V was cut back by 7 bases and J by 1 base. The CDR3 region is CAITDRLAGESYNEQFF. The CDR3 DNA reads TGTGCCATCACCGACCGACTAGCGGGGGAATCCTACAATGAGCAGTTCTTC.

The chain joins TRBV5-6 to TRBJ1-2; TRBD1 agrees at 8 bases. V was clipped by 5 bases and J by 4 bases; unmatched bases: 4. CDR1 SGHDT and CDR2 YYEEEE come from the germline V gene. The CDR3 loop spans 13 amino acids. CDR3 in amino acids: CASRRDRGYGYTF. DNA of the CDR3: TGTGCCAGCAGACGCGACAGGGGCTATGGCTACACCTTC. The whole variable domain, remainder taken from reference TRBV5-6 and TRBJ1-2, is DAGVTQSPTHLIKTRGQQVTLRCSPKSGHDTVSWYQQALGQGPQFIFQYYEEEERQRGNFPDRFSGHQFPNYSSELNVNALLLGDSALYLCASRRDRGYGYTFGSGTRLTVV.

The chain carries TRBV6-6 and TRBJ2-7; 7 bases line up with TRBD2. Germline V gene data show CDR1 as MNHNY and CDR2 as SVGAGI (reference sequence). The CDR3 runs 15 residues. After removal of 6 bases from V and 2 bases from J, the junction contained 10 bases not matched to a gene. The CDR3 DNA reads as TGTGCCAGCAGCCCGCCGGGGGGACGGACCTACGAGCAGTACTTC. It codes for CASSPPGGRTYEQYF.

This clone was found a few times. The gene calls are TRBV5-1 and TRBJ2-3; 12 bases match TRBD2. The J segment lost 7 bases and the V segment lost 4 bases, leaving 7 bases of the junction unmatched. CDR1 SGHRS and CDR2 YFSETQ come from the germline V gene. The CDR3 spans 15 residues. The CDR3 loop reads CASSAGLAGWNTQYF. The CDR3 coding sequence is TGCGCCAGCAGCGCAGGACTAGCGGGATGGAATACGCAGTATTTT. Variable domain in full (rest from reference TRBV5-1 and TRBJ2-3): KAGVTQTPRYLIKTRGQQVTLSCSPISGHRSVSWYQQTPGQGLQFLFEYFSETQRNKGNFPGRFSGRQFSNSRSEMNVSTLELGDSALYLCASSAGLAGWNTQYFGPGTRLTVL.

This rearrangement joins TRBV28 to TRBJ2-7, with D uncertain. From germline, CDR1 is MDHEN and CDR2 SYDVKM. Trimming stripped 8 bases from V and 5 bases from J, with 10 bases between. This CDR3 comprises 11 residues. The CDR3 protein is CASGTLHEQYF. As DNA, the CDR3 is TGTGCCAGCGGCACCCTCCACGAGCAGTACTTC.

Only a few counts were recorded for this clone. CDR3 nucleotide sequence: TGTGCCAGCACCCACGGGTCTCGAGGTTCACCCCTCCACTTT. Translating it yields CASTHGSRGSPLHF. The V call is TRBV6-6, the J call TRBJ1-6; unclear D gene. The V gene lost 7 bases and the J gene lost 9 bases, with 16 bases spanning the gap. Germline-derived CDR1 and CDR2 are MNHNY and SVGAGI (reference sequence). The CDR3 has 14 residues.

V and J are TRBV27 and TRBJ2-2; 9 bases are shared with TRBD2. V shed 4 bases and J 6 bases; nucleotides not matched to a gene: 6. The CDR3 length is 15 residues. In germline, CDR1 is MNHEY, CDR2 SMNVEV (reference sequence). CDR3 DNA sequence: TGTGCCAGCAGTTGGACTAGCGCGGGGGCCGGGGAGCTGTTTTTT. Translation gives CASSWTSAGAGELFF.

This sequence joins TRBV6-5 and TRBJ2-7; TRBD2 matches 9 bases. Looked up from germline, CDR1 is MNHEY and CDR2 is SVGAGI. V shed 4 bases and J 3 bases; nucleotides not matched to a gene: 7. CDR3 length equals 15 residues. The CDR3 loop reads CASSSAGGHFYEQYF. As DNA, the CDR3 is TGTGCCAGCAGTTCAGCGGGGGGTCATTTCTACGAGCAGTACTTC.

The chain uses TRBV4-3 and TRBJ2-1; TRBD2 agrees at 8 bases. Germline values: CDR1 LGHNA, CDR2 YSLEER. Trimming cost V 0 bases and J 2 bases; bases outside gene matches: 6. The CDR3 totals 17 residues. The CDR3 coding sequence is TGCGCCAGCAGCCAAGACATGTTCGGGGGGGCCTACAATGAGCAGTTCTTC. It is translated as CASSQDMFGGAYNEQFF.

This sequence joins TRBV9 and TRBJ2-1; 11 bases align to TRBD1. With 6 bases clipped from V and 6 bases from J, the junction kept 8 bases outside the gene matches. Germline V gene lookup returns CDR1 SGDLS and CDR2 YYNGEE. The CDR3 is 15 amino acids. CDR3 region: CASTYTGTGGNEQFF. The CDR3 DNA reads TGTGCCAGCACCTATACCGGGACAGGGGGCAATGAGCAGTTCTTC. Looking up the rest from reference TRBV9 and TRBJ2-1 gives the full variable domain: DSGVTQTPKHLITATGQRVTLRCSPRSGDLSVYWYQQSLDQGLQFLIQYYNGEERAKGNILERFSAQQFPDLHSELNLSSLELGDSALYFCASTYTGTGGNEQFFGPGTRLTVL.

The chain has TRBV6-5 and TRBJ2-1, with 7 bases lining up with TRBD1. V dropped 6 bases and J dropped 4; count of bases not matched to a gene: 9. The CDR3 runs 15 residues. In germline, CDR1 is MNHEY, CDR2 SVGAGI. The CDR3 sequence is CASRTGQATYNEQFF. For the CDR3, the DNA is TGTGCCAGCAGAACAGGACAGGCGACGTACAATGAGCAGTTCTTC.

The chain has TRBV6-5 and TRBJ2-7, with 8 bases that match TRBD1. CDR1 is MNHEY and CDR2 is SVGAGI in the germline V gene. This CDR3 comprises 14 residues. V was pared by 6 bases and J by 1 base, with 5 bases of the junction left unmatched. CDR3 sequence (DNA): TGTGCCAGCAGAAAGGACAGGGCATCCTACGAGCAGTACTTC. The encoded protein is CASRKDRASYEQYF.

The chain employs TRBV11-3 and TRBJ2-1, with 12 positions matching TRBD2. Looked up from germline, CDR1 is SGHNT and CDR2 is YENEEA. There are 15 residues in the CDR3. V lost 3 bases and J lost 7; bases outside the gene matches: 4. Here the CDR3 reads CASSFLAGGFNEQFF. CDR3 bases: TGTGCCAGCAGCTTCCTAGCGGGAGGGTTTAATGAGCAGTTCTTC.

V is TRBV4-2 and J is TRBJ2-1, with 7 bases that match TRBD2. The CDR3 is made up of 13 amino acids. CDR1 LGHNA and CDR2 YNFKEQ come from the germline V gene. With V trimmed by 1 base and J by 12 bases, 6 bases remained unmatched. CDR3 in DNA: TGTGCCAGCAGCCAAGCTCGAACTAGCGCGCAGTTCTTC. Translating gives CASSQARTSAQFF.

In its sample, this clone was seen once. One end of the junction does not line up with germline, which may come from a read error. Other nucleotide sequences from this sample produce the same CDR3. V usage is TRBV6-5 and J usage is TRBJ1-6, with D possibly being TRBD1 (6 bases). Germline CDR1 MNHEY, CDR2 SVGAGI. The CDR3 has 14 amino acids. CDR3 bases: TGTGCCAGCAGTTACAGGGGGTCTAATTCGCCCCTCCACTTT. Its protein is CASSYRGSNSPLHF.

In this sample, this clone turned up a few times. DNA of the CDR3: TGTGCCAGCAGCTTTACAGGGGACCACGAGCAGTACTTC. Amino acids: CASSFTGDHEQYF. The chain carries TRBV27 and TRBJ2-7; the match to TRBD1 covers 7 bases. This CDR3 contains 13 residues. From germline, CDR1 is MNHEY and CDR2 SMNVEV (reference sequence). The J segment lost 5 bases and the V segment lost 6 bases, leaving 7 bases of the junction unmatched.

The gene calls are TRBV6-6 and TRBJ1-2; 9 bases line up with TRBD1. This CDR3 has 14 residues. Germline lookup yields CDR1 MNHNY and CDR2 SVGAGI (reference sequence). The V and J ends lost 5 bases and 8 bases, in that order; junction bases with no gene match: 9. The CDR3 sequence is CASSHVQGAMGYTF. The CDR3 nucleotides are TGTGCCAGCAGTCACGTACAGGGGGCAATGGGCTACACCTTC.

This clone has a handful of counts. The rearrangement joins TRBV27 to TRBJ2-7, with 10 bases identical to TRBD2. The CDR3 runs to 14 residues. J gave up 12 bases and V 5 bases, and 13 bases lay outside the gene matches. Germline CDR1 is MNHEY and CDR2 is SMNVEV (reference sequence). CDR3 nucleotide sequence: TGTGCCAGCAGTCCCCTCCCCCCTAGCGGGAGTGCGTACTTC. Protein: CASSPLPPSGSAYF.